Below are 7 T cell receptor beta chains sequenced from a single sample in a study of blood T cell repertoires in COVID-19. Repertoires were generated with immunoSEQ multiplex PCR, while TCRdb's copy carries only in-frame clones and drops some. The profile shows approximately 190,000 clones, around 86% of them singletons. What was sequenced was peripheral blood. These receptors originate from a woman in her 40s with acute or convalescent COVID-19.

The CDR3 DNA is TGTGCCAGCAGTTTGACCCAGGTTGGTGGCTACACCTTC. Its protein product is CASSLTQVGGYTF. The rearrangement links TRBV28 to TRBJ1-2; D uncertain. Germline values: CDR1 MDHEN, CDR2 SYDVKM. The CDR3 has 13 residues. V was trimmed by 3 bases and J by 7 bases, leaving 12 bases between them.

The chain joins TRBV5-1 to TRBJ1-1; D call uncertain. From germline, CDR1 is SGHRS and CDR2 YFSETQ. This CDR3 comprises 13 residues. Trimming shortened V by 2 bases and J by 5 bases, and 10 bases separated the two germline ends. CDR3 sequence (DNA): TGCGCCAGCAGCTTATGGACGGGGACTGAAGCTTTCTTT. Translation: CASSLWTGTEAFF.

The V gene is TRBV3-1 (or the pseudogene TRBV3-2), the J gene TRBJ1-4; D gene uncertain. The CDR3 spans 15 residues. V lost 1 base to trimming and J lost 3 bases, with 9 bases between them. The germline CDR1 and CDR2 sequences are LGHDT and YNNKEL (reference sequence). The CDR3 spells CASSQGGSPNEKLFF. The CDR3 DNA reads TGTGCCAGCAGCCAAGGTGGGAGCCCTAATGAAAAACTGTTTTTT.

The chain joins TRBV4-1 to TRBJ1-4; the match to TRBD1 covers 7 bases. This CDR3 is 17 amino acids long. Trimming removed 5 bases from V and 1 base from J; junction bases left unmatched: 10. Germline-derived CDR1 and CDR2 are MGHRA and YSYEKL. In DNA, the CDR3 is TGCGCCAGCAGCAGGATCGGAGGGGGCGGAACTAATGAAAAACTGTTTTTT. Its translation: CASSRIGGGGTNEKLFF.

This chain uses TRBV9 with TRBJ2-1; 8 bases are shared with TRBD2. The CDR3 length is 14 residues. Germline V gives CDR1 SGDLS, CDR2 YYNGEE. V shed 1 base and J 7 bases; nucleotides not matched to a gene: 4. CDR3 sequence: CASSVSGGENEQFF. The CDR3 coding sequence is TGTGCCAGCAGCGTATCGGGAGGGGAGAATGAGCAGTTCTTC.

The chain combines TRBV28 with TRBJ1-5, with D unclear. This CDR3 has 15 amino acids. Germline V gene sequence: CDR1 MDHEN, CDR2 SYDVKM. The V end was cut by 3 bases, the J end by 2 bases, with 11 bases between. In DNA form, the CDR3 reads TGTGCCAGCAGTTTGGGAGGCGCGGGCAATCAGCCCCAGCATTTT. Encoded protein: CASSLGGAGNQPQHF.

This clone was counted ten times or more. The chain carries TRBV6-6 and TRBJ2-1, with TRBD2 matching 13 bases. V lost 6 bases to trimming and J lost 8 bases; unmatched junction nucleotides: 4. CDR3 length: 14 residues. Germline assignment: CDR1 MNHNY and CDR2 SVGAGI (reference sequence). The CDR3 region is CASRSTSGRHEQFF. The CDR3 DNA reads as TGTGCCAGCAGATCGACTAGCGGGAGGCATGAGCAGTTCTTC.